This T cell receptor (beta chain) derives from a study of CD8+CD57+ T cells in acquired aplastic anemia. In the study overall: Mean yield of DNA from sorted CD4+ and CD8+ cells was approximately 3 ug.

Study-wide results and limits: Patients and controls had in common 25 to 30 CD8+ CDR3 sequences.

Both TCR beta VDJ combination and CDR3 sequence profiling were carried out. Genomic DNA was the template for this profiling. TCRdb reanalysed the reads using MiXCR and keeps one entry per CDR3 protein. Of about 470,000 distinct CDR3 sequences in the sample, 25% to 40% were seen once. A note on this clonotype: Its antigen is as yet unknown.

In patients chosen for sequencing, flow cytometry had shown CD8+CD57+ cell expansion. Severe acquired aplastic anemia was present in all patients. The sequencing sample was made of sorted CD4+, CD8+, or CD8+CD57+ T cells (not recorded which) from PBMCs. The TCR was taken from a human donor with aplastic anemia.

CDR3 DNA sequence: TGTGCCAGCAGCTTGGTGGGACAGGCGATCACCGGGGAGCTGTTTTTT. This gives the protein CASSLVGQAITGELFF. V and J are TRBV7-8 and TRBJ2-2; 8 nucleotides align to TRBD1. Germline lookup yields CDR1 SGHVS and CDR2 FQNEAQ. With 3 bases clipped from V and 4 bases from J, the junction kept 7 bases outside the gene matches. The CDR3 runs to 16 residues.